This T cell receptor (beta chain) was sequenced for a study of beta chain features in type 1 diabetes. Overall study: Healthy donors and patients had similar age, gender and cell yields.

V shed 3 bases and J shed 0 bases, with 15 bases lying between them. This CDR3 has 17 residues. Looked up from germline, CDR1 is SNHLY and CDR2 is FYNNEI. Concerning this clone itself: Its antigen is as yet unknown.

cDNA synthesis used the whole RNA isolate, giving expressed TCRB sequences. Sequencing used immunoSEQ multiplex PCR; TCRdb keeps in-frame clones, though not all of them. Seen here are about 330,000 clones, about 11% observed once, and the top ten hold about 0.015%. Study results and limitations: Across patients, naive, central memory and Treg TCRB repertoires exhibited apparently greater similarity than was observed across healthy donors. Patients with Type 1 diabetes showed moderately but significantly shorter TCRB CDR3s in all four CD4+ subsets.

By way of CD45RO/CCR7/CD25/CD127/CD95/CD27, the CD4+ regulatory, stem cell-like memory, central memory and naive cells were sorted. Specimen: naive CD4+ T cells from blood. The genes are TRBV2 and TRBJ2-1, with D possibly matching TRBD2 (5 bases). This TCR was sampled from a young woman in good health. This CDR3 reads CASSDLAYVGSYNEQFF. In DNA form, the CDR3 reads TGTGCCAGCAGTGATCTAGCCTATGTGGGCTCCTACAATGAGCAGTTCTTC.